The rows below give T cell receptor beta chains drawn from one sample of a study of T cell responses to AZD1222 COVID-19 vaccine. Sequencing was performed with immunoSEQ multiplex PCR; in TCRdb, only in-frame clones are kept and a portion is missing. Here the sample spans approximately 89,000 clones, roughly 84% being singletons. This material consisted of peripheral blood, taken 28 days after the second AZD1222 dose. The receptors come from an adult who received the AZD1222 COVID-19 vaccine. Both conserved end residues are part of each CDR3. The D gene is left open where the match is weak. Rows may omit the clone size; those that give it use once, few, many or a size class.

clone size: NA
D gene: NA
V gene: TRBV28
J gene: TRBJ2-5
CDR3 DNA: TGTGCCAGCAGTTTCGGCATCCAAGAGACCCAGTACTTC
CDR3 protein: CASSFGIQETQYF

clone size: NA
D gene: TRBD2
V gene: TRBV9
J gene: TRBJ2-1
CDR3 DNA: TGTGCCAGCAGCGCCATGGGACTAGCGGCTTACAATGAGCAGTTCTTC
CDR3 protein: CASSAMGLAAYNEQFF

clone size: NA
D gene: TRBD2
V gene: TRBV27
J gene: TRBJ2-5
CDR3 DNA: TGTGCCAGCAGCCGCTCTAGCGGGGGGTACCAAGAGACCCAGTACTTC
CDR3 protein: CASSRSSGGYQETQYF

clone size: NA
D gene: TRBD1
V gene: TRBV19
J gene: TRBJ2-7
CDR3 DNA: TGTGCCAGTAGTATAGCCGGGACAGGGGCCTACGAGCAGTACTTC
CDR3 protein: CASSIAGTGAYEQYF

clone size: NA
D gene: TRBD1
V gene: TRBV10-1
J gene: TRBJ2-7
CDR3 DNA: TGCGCCAGTAAATCGGGACAGGGAAACCACGAGCAGTACTTC
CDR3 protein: CASKSGQGNHEQYF

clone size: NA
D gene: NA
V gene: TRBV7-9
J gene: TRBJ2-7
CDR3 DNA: TGTGCCAGCAGCTTAGTACAGGGACTATACACCTACGAGCAGTACTTC
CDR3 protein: CASSLVQGLYTYEQYF

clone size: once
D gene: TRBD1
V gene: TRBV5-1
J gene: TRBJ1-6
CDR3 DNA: TGCGCCAGCAGTCGTGACAGGGATGACTCACCCCTCCACTTT
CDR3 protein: CASSRDRDDSPLHF

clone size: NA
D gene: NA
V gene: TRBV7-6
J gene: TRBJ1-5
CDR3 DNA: TGTGCCAGCAGCTTAACCGGAGGGGGTAACCAGCCCCAGCATTTT
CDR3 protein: CASSLTGGGNQPQHF

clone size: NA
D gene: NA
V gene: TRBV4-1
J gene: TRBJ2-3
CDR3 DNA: TGCGCCAGCAGCCGCATACAGGGCGCGGGCACAGATACGCAGTATTTT
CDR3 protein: CASSRIQGAGTDTQYF

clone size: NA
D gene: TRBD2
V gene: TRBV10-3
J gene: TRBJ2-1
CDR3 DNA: TGTGCCATCAGCGGACTAGCGGGAGGCCATGAGCAGTTCTTC
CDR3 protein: CAISGLAGGHEQFF

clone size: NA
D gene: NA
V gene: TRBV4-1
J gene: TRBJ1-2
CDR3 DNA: TGCGCCAGCAGCTCTGACTCCTATGGCTACACCTTC
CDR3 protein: CASSSDSYGYTF

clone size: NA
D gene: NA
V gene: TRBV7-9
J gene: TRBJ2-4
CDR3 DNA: TGTGCCAGCAGCTTATACTTGGTGGGGCTAGCCAAAAACATTCAGTACTTC
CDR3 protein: CASSLYLVGLAKNIQYF

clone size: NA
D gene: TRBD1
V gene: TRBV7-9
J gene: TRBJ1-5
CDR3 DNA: TGTGCCAGCAGCCTTACAGGGGGAAGTCAGCCCCAGCATTTT
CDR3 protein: CASSLTGGSQPQHF

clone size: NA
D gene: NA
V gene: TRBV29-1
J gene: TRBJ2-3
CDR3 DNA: TGCAGCGTTACAGAGTCTTCTAGCACAGATACGCAGTATTTT
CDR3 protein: CSVTESSSTDTQYF

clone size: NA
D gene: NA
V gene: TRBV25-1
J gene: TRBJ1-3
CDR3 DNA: TGTGCCAGCAGACAGGGCGGCTCTGGAAACACCATATATTTT
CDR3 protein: CASRQGGSGNTIYF

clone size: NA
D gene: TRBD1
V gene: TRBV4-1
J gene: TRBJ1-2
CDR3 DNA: TGCGCCAGCAGCCCCGGATCCAGGGGGGACTATGGCTACACCTTC
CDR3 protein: CASSPGSRGDYGYTF

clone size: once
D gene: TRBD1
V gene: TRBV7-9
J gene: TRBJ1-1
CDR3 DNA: TGTGCCAGCACCACAGGGGGAAGCACTGAAGCTTTCTTT
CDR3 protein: CASTTGGSTEAFF

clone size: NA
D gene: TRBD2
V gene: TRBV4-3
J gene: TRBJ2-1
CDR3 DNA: TGCGCCAGCAGCCAACGGGGCGGGAGGCACAATGAGCAGTTCTTC
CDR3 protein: CASSQRGGRHNEQFF

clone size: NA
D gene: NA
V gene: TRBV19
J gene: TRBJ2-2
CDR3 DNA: TGTGCCAGTAGTATCATGGGGGTCTACACCGGGGAGCTGTTTTTT
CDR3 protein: CASSIMGVYTGELFF

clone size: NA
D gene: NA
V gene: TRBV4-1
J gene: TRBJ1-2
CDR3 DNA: TGCGCCAGCAGCCATCTTCGGAAGGGTGGTTCTGGCTACACCTTC
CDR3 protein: CASSHLRKGGSGYTF

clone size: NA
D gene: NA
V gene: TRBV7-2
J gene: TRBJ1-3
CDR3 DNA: TGTGCCAGCAGCCCAGGGCTCTCTGGAAACACCATATATTTT
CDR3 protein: CASSPGLSGNTIYF

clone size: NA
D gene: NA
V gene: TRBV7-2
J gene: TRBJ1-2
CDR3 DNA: TGTGCCAGCAGCTTAGACAGGGCATTTGGCTACACCTTC
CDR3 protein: CASSLDRAFGYTF

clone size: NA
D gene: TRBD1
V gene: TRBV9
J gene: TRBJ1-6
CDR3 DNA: TGTGCCAGCAGCGCCCGGGGGACAGGGTCTAATTCACCCCTCCACTTT
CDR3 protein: CASSARGTGSNSPLHF

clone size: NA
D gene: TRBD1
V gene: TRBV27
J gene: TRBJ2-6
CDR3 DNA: TGTGCCAGCGGCTGGACAGGGGGGAGCTCTGGGGCCAACGTCCTGACTTTC
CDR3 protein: CASGWTGGSSGANVLTF

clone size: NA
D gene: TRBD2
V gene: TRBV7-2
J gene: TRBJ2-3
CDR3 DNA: TGTGCCAGTCAATTGGGGGGGGGCACAGATACGCAGTATTTT
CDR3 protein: CASQLGGGTDTQYF

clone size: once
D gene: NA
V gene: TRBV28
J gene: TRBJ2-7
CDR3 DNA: TGTGCCAGCAGTTTACTTGTCTACGAGCAGTACTTC
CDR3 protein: CASSLLVYEQYF

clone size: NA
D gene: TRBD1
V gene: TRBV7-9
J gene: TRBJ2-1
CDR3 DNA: TGTGCCAGCAGCTTAGACGGGACAGGGGGCAAGAATGAGCAGTTCTTC
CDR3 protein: CASSLDGTGGKNEQFF

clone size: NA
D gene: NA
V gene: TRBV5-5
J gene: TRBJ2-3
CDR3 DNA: TGTGCCAGCAGCTTGGACGGTGGGCAAGATACGCAGTATTTT
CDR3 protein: CASSLDGGQDTQYF

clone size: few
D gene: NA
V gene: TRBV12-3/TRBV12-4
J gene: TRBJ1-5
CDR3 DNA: TGTGCCAGCAGTTTTCTCCACCAGCCCCAGCATTTT
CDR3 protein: CASSFLHQPQHF

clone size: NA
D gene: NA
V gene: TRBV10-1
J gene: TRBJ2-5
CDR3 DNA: TGCGCCAGCAGTGAGTCGACTCAAGGGACCCAGTACTTC
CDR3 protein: CASSESTQGTQYF

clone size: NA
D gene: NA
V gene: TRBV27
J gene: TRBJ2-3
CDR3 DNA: TGTGCCAGCAGTTTCACCCCGCGGGGATCCCCGAGGGATACGCAGTATTTT
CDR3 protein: CASSFTPRGSPRDTQYF

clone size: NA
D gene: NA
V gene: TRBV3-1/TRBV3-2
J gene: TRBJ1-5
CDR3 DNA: TGTGCCAGCAGCTCCGGTTATCAGCCCCAGCATTTT
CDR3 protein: CASSSGYQPQHF

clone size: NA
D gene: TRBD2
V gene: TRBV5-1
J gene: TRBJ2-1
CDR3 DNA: TGCGCCAGCAGCTTAGGTCGGGGGGGCAATGAGCAGTTCTTC
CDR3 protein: CASSLGRGGNEQFF

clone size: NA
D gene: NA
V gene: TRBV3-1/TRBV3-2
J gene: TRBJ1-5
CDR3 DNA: TGTGCCAGCAGCCAGGGAGTTAGCAATCAGCCCCAGCATTTT
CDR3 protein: CASSQGVSNQPQHF

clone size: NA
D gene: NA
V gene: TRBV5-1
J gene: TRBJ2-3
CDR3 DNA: TGCGCCAGCAGCTTCCTCACGGGATCCACAGATACGCAGTATTTT
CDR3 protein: CASSFLTGSTDTQYF

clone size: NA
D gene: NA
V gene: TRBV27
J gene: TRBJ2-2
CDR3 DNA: TGTGCCAGCAGTTTAAGACTTGCTGCCGGGGAGCTGTTTTTT
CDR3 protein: CASSLRLAAGELFF

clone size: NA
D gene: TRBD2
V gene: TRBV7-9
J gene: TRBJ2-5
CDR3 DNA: TGTGCCAGCAGCTTACCCGTTAGCGGGGGAATCCAAGAGACCCAGTACTTC
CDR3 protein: CASSLPVSGGIQETQYF

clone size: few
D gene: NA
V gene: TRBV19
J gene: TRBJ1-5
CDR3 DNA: TGTGCCAGTAGTGGCCAGGGAATTACCAATCAGCCCCAGCATTTT
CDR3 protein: CASSGQGITNQPQHF

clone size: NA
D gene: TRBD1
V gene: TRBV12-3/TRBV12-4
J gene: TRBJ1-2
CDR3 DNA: TGTGCCAGCAGTGACAGGGCCTATGGCTACACCTTC
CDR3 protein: CASSDRAYGYTF

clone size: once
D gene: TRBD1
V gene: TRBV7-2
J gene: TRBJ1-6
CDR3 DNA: TGTGCCAGCAGCGGAAGGACAGGGGGTGCTCCGGTCTATAATTCACCCCTCCACTTT
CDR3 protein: CASSGRTGGAPVYNSPLHF

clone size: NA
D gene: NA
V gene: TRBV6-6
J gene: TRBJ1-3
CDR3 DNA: TGTGCCAGCAGCAGTGGGGGGAGACGTGGAAACACCATATATTTT
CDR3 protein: CASSSGGRRGNTIYF

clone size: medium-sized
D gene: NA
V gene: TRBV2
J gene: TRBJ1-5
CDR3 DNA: TGTGCCAGCAGTGTTCAGGGGTTTTTGGTTAATCAGCCCCAGCATTTT
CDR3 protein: CASSVQGFLVNQPQHF

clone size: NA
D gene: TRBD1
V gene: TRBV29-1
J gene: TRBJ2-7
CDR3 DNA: TGCAGCGTTGCTTCACAGGGGGCGCAAGTCGAGTACTTC
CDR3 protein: CSVASQGAQVEYF

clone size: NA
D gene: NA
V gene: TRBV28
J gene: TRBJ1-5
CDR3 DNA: TGTGCCAGCAGTCTAACAGGGTCGCGCCAGCCCCAGCATTTT
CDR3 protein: CASSLTGSRQPQHF

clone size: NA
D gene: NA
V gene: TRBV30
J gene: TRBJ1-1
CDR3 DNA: TGTGCCTGGAGTGTATCGGAGGGTACTGAAGCTTTCTTT
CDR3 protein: CAWSVSEGTEAFF

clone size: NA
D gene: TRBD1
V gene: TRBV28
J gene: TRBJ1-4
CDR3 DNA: TGTGCCATTTCGGGACAGACTAATGAAAAACTGTTTTTT
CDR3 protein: CAISGQTNEKLFF

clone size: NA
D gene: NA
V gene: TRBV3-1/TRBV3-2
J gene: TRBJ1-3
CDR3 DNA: TGTGCCAGCAGCCAAGTCAGCTCTGGAAACACCATATATTTT
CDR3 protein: CASSQVSSGNTIYF

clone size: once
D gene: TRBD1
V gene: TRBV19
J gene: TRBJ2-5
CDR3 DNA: TGTGCCAGTAGGGACAGGGGGCGAGAGACCCAGTACTTC
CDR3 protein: CASRDRGRETQYF

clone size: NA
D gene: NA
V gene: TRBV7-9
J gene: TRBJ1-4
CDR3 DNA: TGTGCCAGCAGCTGGGGGAATGAAAAACTGTTTTTT
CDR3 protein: CASSWGNEKLFF

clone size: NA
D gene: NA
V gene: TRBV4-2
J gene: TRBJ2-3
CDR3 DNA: TGTGCCAGCAGCCAGTTGGACGGACGCACAGATACGCAGTATTTT
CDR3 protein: CASSQLDGRTDTQYF

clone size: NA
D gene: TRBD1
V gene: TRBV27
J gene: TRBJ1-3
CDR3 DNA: TGTGCCACCCGGACAGGGGGGTCCGGAAACACCATATATTTT
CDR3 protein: CATRTGGSGNTIYF

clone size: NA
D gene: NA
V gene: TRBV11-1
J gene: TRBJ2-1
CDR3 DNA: TGTGCCAGCAGCTTAGGGCAGGGATACTACAATGAGCAGTTCTTC
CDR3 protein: CASSLGQGYYNEQFF